The clone carrying this TCR beta chain appeared a few times. The antigen remains unidentified. These data come from a study of beta chain features in type 1 diabetes. V lost 2 bases and J 8 bases, leaving 15 bases between the germline ends. The CDR3 is made up of 14 amino acids. Germline V lookup: CDR1 ENHRY, CDR2 SYGVKD. Overall study findings and caveats: TCRB rearrangement may or may not be influenced by HLA type; here this remained unresolved. Moderately but significantly shorter TCRB CDR3s were found in Type 1 diabetes patients in all four CD4+ subsets. It was among patients, rather than healthy donors, that naive, central memory and Treg TCRB repertoires appeared more similar.

Using CD45RO/CCR7/CD25/CD127/CD95/CD27, CD4+ naive, central memory, regulatory and stem cell-like memory cells were sorted. Every bit of the isolated RNA underwent reverse transcription, so sequencing read expressed TCRB transcripts. Assay: immunoSEQ multiplex PCR; the TCRdb copy retains only in-frame clones and omits some. The sample records a few hundred thousand clones, approximately 15% being singletons. The sample comprised naive CD4+ T cells from blood. This chain links TRBV10-3 with TRBJ1-2; a possible D gene is TRBD1 (5 bases). This clonotype was sampled from a man aged 25 to 40 with type 1 diabetes. In DNA form, the CDR3 reads TGTGCCATCAGTGAGATGTCGGGGGAGGTAGGCTACACCTTC. This encodes CAISEMSGEVGYTF.